This entry concerns a single TCR beta chain. The entry originates in a study of control samples from healthy donors and cancer patients. The protocol was immunoSEQ multiplex PCR, while the TCRdb copy is restricted to in-frame clones and leaves out a portion. Among around 52,000 clones listed, approximately 90% were seen once. The specimen sequenced was PBMCs. This receptor was taken from a man under 40 with colorectal cancer.

In DNA, the CDR3 is TGCAGCGTTGCAGGGTCCCCCACAGATACGCAGTATTTT. This sequence encodes CSVAGSPTDTQYF. This chain uses TRBV29-1 with TRBJ2-3; possibly TRBD1 for D (5 bases). Trimming removed 4 bases at V and 2 bases at J, with 10 bases between. This CDR3 is 13 amino acids long. The germline V gene encodes CDR1 SQVTM and CDR2 ANQGSEA.